These 5 T cell receptor beta chains share one sample of origin, sequenced in a study of shared clonotypes between healthy human individuals. Generated by immunoSEQ multiplex PCR, the TCRdb table keeps only in-frame clones and is missing some. The sample includes 750,000 to 1,000,000 clones, 80% to 95% of them seen just once. Naive CD8 cells lacked CD45RO and underwent positive selection for CCR7, leaving out terminally differentiated effector memory CD45RA+ cells. The specimen was naive CD8+ T cells sorted from blood. These receptors were taken from a man in his thirties or forties in good health.

This chain links TRBV5-6 with TRBJ2-7; D is perhaps TRBD1 (5 bases). This CDR3 has 14 amino acids. Germline assignment: CDR1 SGHDT and CDR2 YYEEEE. The ends were cut back, 0 bases at V and 3 bases at J, with 10 bases in the middle. The CDR3 is CASSLEGARYEQYF. The CDR3 nucleotides read TGTGCCAGCAGCTTGGAAGGGGCGCGCTACGAGCAGTACTTC.

The chain joins TRBV13 to TRBJ2-3; no clear D gene. Germline V gene sequence: CDR1 PRHDT, CDR2 FYEKMQ (reference sequence). CDR3 length: 13 amino acids. The ends were cut back, 5 bases at V and 4 bases at J, with 10 bases in the middle. CDR3 sequence: CASSPEGSDTQYF. CDR3 in DNA: TGTGCCAGCAGCCCGGAAGGGTCAGATACGCAGTATTTT. Filled out from reference TRBV13 and TRBJ2-3, the complete variable domain reads AAGVIQSPRHLIKEKRETATLKCYPIPRHDTVYWYQQGPGQDPQFLISFYEKMQSDKGSIPDRFSAQQFSDYHSELNMSSLELGDSALYFCASSPEGSDTQYFGPGTRLTVL.

This chain uses TRBV21-1 with TRBJ2-7; the table's D call, TRBD1, has no DNA check behind it. TRBV21-1 is a pseudogene. This CDR3 has 16 amino acids. The CDR3 region is CASSKGKDSLSYEQYF. In nucleotides, the CDR3 is TGTGCCAGCAGCAAAGGGAAAGACAGCCTCTCCTACGAGCAGTACTTC.

This chain connects TRBV4-1 to TRBJ2-5; TRBD2 is a possible D gene (7 bases). This CDR3 contains 13 residues. V was cut by 11 bases and J by 5 bases, with 18 bases left in between. CDR1 and CDR2 (germline): MGHRA, YSYEKL. CDR3 region: CAVSRGARETQYF. The CDR3, as DNA: TGCGCCGTCTCCCGGGGGGCGCGTGAGACCCAGTACTTC.

The V and J genes are TRBV4-2 and TRBJ1-5, with D uncertain. V was shortened by 5 bases and J by 0 bases, with 14 bases between the two germline ends. Germline V gene data show CDR1 as LGHNA and CDR2 as YNFKEQ. This CDR3 spans 16 amino acids. The CDR3 sequence: CASSAGENDSNQPQHF. CDR3 coding DNA: TGTGCCAGCAGCGCCGGGGAAAACGATAGCAATCAGCCCCAGCATTTT.